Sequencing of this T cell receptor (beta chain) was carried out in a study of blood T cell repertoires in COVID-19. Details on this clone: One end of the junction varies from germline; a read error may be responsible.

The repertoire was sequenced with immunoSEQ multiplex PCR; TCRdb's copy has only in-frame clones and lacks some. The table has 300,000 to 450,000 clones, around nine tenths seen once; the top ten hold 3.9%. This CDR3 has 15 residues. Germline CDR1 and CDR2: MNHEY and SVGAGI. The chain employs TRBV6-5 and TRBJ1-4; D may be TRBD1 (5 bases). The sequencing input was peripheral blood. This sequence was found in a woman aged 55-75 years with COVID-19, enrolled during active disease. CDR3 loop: CASSYSGGANEKLFF. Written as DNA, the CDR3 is TGTGCCAGCAGCTACTCCGGGGGGGCTAATGAAAAACTGTTTTTT.